This TCR beta chain was obtained from a study of T cell responses to AZD1222 COVID-19 vaccine. Across the whole study: Second-dose intervals of approximately 4 or approximately 12 weeks were pooled. Study observations and caveats: White British donors predominated, females outnumbered males, and clonal diversity was possibly underestimated. Epitopes outside B.1.351 and B.1.1.7 mutated regions reportedly drew nearly half of spike TCRs.

Here immunoSEQ multiplex PCR was the method, and the copy in TCRdb shows in-frame clones only, minus some. In the table there are around 150,000 clones, roughly 90% of which are singletons. Concerning this clone itself: Its antigen is unidentified.

Trimming removed 4 bases at V and 6 bases at J, with 11 bases between. The germline V gene encodes CDR1 KGHDR and CDR2 SFDVKD. The CDR3 is 13 amino acids. Sequences were derived from peripheral blood, sampled on day 0 of AZD1222 vaccination. The TCR was taken from an adult in good health. The chain is built from TRBV24-1 and TRBJ1-2; D unresolved. The CDR3 DNA reads TGTGCCACCAGTGAGGCTGTCAGAGATGGCTACACCTTC. Amino acid sequence: CATSEAVRDGYTF.